This TCR beta chain was captured in a study of cytomegalovirus exposure and HLA in healthy donors. Overall study results and limits: Reports state that TCR beta sequences accurately predicted most subjects' HLA-A and HLA-B alleles. Association of 16,951 TCR beta sequences with HLA alleles was found at 0.05 false discovery rate in a later analysis. Data from an earlier analysis indicated that most TCR beta V segments were productive either about 90% or about 30% of the time.

This clone was detected a few times. Antigen specificity is unknown. The germline V gene has CDR1 MDHEN and CDR2 SYDVKM. V was clipped by 3 bases and J by 4 bases, with 9 bases between them. The CDR3 is 13 residues long. PCR primers comprised 60 Vbeta and 13 Jbeta primers. Authors' methods: The count from a later analysis was tens of millions of unique TCR beta chains, some 12 million of them shared. This table comes from immunoSEQ multiplex PCR, and its TCRdb copy is limited to in-frame clones, with some not included. D and trimming were read from the DNA, whereas the V and J calls and clone size are those reported in that table. Among 110,000 to 150,000 clones, 60% to 80% were seen once, and the ten largest hold 1.5% to 2%.

The sample comprised PBMCs. This chain links TRBV28 with TRBJ1-2; D is uncertain. The receptor's source is a woman in her 30s in good health and CMV-seronegative. The CDR3 DNA reads as TGTGCCAGCAGTTTGGGCGGGCCCTATGGCTACACCTTC. Protein product: CASSLGGPYGYTF.